This T cell receptor beta chain was identified in a study of CD8+ T cells in alopecia areata. Background on the study: Tofacitinib lasted 6 to 18 months, then 6 months off drug. Study findings and constraints: Among the 100 top clones, expanded CD8+ clones, like scalp clonality, were significantly decreased by tofacitinib.

Reverse transcription of extracted RNA yielded cDNA, which provided the sequencing template. Repertoires were generated with immunoSEQ multiplex PCR, while TCRdb's copy carries only in-frame clones and drops some. The sample consists of approximately 140,000 clones, roughly four fifths of them appearing once. The treatment is: oral pan-JAK inhibitor, 5-10 mg twice daily. Alopecia areata patients provided lesional scalp punch biopsies and peripheral blood. PBMCs provided sorted CD4+ and CD8+ T cells. As for this clone: Antigen unknown.

This CDR3 contains 14 residues. V dropped 10 bases and J dropped 3; count of bases not matched to a gene: 7. Germline V gene data show CDR1 as LNHDA and CDR2 as SQIVND (reference sequence). The chain has TRBV19 and TRBJ2-1, with 9 bases matching TRBD2. Material: CD8+ T cells sorted from blood, obtained at week 4, from a patient treated with tofacitinib. The clonotype comes from a human donor with alopecia areata. The CDR3 coding sequence is TGTGCCACCGCAGCGGGGGGCCTCTACAATGAGCAGTTCTTC. It translates to CATAAGGLYNEQFF.